The 14 T cell receptor beta chains reported below all come from one sample, sequenced in a study of blood T cell repertoires in COVID-19. Libraries were prepared by immunoSEQ multiplex PCR; TCRdb keeps only in-frame clonotypes and omits some of them. The data show 200,000 to 250,000 clones, with over 80% seen just once and approximately 5% held by the top ten. Material for sequencing was peripheral blood. The receptors here all came from a human donor in a cohort sampled during active COVID-19.

V is TRBV24-1 and J is TRBJ2-7; the match to TRBD2 covers 12 bases. Germline CDR1 and CDR2: KGHDR and SFDVKD. V shed 7 bases and J 6 bases; nucleotides not matched to a gene: 9. The CDR3 sequence is 15 residues long. CDR3 protein: CATSPTSGRSGEQYF. As DNA, the CDR3 is TGTGCCACCAGCCCTACTAGCGGGAGGTCGGGCGAGCAGTACTTC.

In regard to this clone: One end of the junction varies from germline; a read error may be responsible. The rearrangement links TRBV9 to TRBJ2-7; 9 nucleotides line up with TRBD2. Germline CDR1 SGDLS, CDR2 YYNGEE. CDR3 length: 17 amino acids. The CDR3 region is CAPRAAGGLAGFYEQYF. In DNA, the CDR3 is TGCGCCCCCCGCGCAGCGGGGGGCCTAGCGGGGTTCTACGAGCAGTACTTC.

This clone was observed a handful of times. V usage is TRBV19 and J usage is TRBJ1-5; a possible D gene is TRBD1 (5 bases). Deletions cut 3 bases from V and 4 bases from J, with 10 bases between. The germline V gene has CDR1 LNHDA and CDR2 SQIVND (reference sequence). The CDR3 is made up of 14 amino acids. CDR3 DNA: TGTGCCAGTAGTATTAGCCGGGGGAATCAGCCCCAGCATTTT. It specifies CASSISRGNQPQHF.

V is TRBV6-5 and J is TRBJ1-1; 7 bases agree with TRBD1. The CDR3 loop spans 13 amino acids. The germline gives CDR1 MNHEY, CDR2 SVGAGI. The J segment lost 6 bases and the V segment lost 6 bases, leaving 7 bases of the junction unmatched. CDR3 nucleotides: TGTGCCAGCAGACCCCGGACAGGCGCTGAAGCTTTCTTT. Protein product: CASRPRTGAEAFF.

This clone was counted a few times. This chain links TRBV11-2 with TRBJ2-2, with D possibly being TRBD1 (6 bases). The germline CDR1 and CDR2 sequences are SGHAT and FQNNGV. The CDR3 length is 15 residues. V lost 7 bases and J lost 4, with 16 bases in between. The DNA for the CDR3 is TGTGCCAGCAAAGGAGCAGGGGCGGCCACCGGGGAGCTGTTTTTT. As protein: CASKGAGAATGELFF.

The rearrangement joins TRBV5-4 to TRBJ2-7; possibly TRBD2 for D (5 bases). The CDR3 covers 14 residues. Trimming removed 0 bases from V and 2 bases from J, with 9 bases in between. The germline V gene has CDR1 SGHNT and CDR2 YYREEE (reference sequence). CDR3 in amino acids: CASSLVGIPYEQYF. CDR3 coding DNA: TGTGCCAGCAGCTTGGTCGGGATTCCCTACGAGCAGTACTTC.

The chain combines TRBV15 with TRBJ1-4; no clear D gene. Germline values: CDR1 LNHNV, CDR2 YYDKDF (reference sequence). The CDR3 covers 14 residues. Trimming cost V 3 bases and J 9 bases, with 14 bases left between them. The CDR3 DNA reads as TGTGCCACCAGCAGTATGCGGTCTACCCAAAAACTGTTTTTT. This gives the protein CATSSMRSTQKLFF.

This clone has just one count. V usage is TRBV7-8 and J usage is TRBJ2-1; 11 bases map to TRBD2. V lost 1 base, J lost 6 bases, and 8 bases stayed unmatched. Germline V gives CDR1 SGHVS, CDR2 FQNEAQ. This CDR3 is 17 amino acids long. In DNA form, the CDR3 reads TGTGCCAGCAGCTTAGGGGTAGCGGGAGGGAGTAGCAATGAGCAGTTCTTC. This encodes CASSLGVAGGSSNEQFF.

The chain recombines TRBV5-5 with TRBJ2-5, with 12 positions matching TRBD1. CDR1 is SGHKS and CDR2 is YYEKEE in the germline V gene (reference sequence). The V and J ends lost 4 bases and 5 bases, in that order; junction bases with no gene match: 12. The CDR3 runs 17 residues. The CDR3 reads CASSASGTGGWEETQYF. In DNA, the CDR3 is TGTGCCAGCAGCGCATCCGGGACAGGGGGCTGGGAGGAGACCCAGTACTTC.

This clone appeared once. The V gene is TRBV6-2 or TRBV6-3, the J gene TRBJ2-1; 11 nucleotides align to TRBD2. This CDR3 contains 15 residues. CDR1 is MNHEY and CDR2 is SVGEGT in the germline V gene. J gave up 13 bases and V 5 bases, and 13 bases lay outside the gene matches. CDR3 sequence: CASSNGLAGWGSQFF. CDR3 sequence (DNA): TGTGCCAGCAGTAACGGACTAGCGGGTTGGGGGTCCCAGTTCTTC.

DNA for the CDR3: TGTGCCAGCAGCCAAGACAGAAACACGAACTATGGCTACACCTTC. It yields the protein CASSQDRNTNYGYTF. This chain uses TRBV4-2 with TRBJ1-2; D is unclear. Germline V CDR1 and CDR2: LGHNA, YNFKEQ. Deletions cut 0 bases from V and 2 bases from J, with 10 bases between. CDR3 size: 15 residues.

The chain couples TRBV3-1 (or the pseudogene TRBV3-2) to TRBJ2-3; D is perhaps TRBD2 (5 bases). This CDR3 is 14 amino acids long. Germline-derived CDR1 and CDR2 are LGHDT and YNNKEL (reference sequence). With 4 bases removed from V and 0 bases from J, the gap between germline ends came to 8 bases. In nucleotides, the CDR3 is TGTGCCAGCAGCCCCCGGACTAGCACAGATACGCAGTATTTT. It yields the protein CASSPRTSTDTQYF.

In this sample, this clone turned up a few times. Here the CDR3 DNA reads TGTGCCAGCCTGGTTCAGGGGGCACTTTCCGGCGAGCAGTACTTC. Protein: CASLVQGALSGEQYF. The J gene is TRBJ2-7, the V gene TRBV28; 8 positions agree with TRBD1. Germline lookup yields CDR1 MDHEN and CDR2 SYDVKM. The CDR3 is made up of 15 amino acids. V lost 8 bases, J lost 6 bases, and 15 bases stayed unmatched.

The chain carries TRBV5-1 and TRBJ1-1, with unresolved D. The V gene lost 0 bases and the J gene lost 0 bases, with 12 bases spanning the gap. The CDR3 has 16 amino acids. Per the germline V gene, CDR1 is SGHRS and CDR2 is YFSETQ. Here the CDR3 reads CASSLGGGKVNTEAFF. The CDR3 DNA follows: TGCGCCAGCAGCTTGGGTGGAGGGAAAGTGAACACTGAAGCTTTCTTT.